This T cell receptor (beta chain) was found in a study of blood T cell repertoires in COVID-19. Study summary: Specimens from acute and convalescent COVID-19 originated in the United States, Italy and Spain. In each case, the material was cDNA or gDNA derived from T cells, B-cell-depleted T cells, or PBMCs.

In the original analysis: Estimated nucleated cell counts came from reference gene primer amplification. Sequencing was performed with immunoSEQ multiplex PCR; in TCRdb, only in-frame clones are kept and a portion is missing. That table supplies the V and J calls and clone size; D and trimming were determined from the DNA. Of about 300,000 clones detected, about nine tenths appear once; the ten largest clones hold about 2%. The sequenced sample was peripheral blood. The sequence derives from a young man with active or convalescent COVID-19.

This chain's CDR3 is CASSFGEGGTEAFF. In DNA form, the CDR3 reads TGTGCCAGCAGCTTTGGGGAGGGGGGCACTGAAGCTTTCTTT. The chain couples TRBV7-9 to TRBJ1-1; D is perhaps TRBD1 (6 bases). Trimming left V 3 bases short and J 4 bases short, with 12 bases between. Germline lookup yields CDR1 SEHNR and CDR2 FQNEAQ (reference sequence). The CDR3 runs 14 residues.